The clone carrying this TCR beta chain was seen a handful of times. J gave up 5 bases and V 3 bases, and 9 bases lay outside the gene matches. Looked up from germline, CDR1 is SGHDN and CDR2 is FVKESK. This CDR3 has 15 residues. Alongside a J-beta primer mix, a sample-barcoded 5' primer served in a second PCR lasting about 7 to 11 cycles. Each CDR3 protein is one row after TCRdb ran MiXCR on the 5' RACE reads. The repertoire includes under 750,000 distinct CDR3 sequences, around 48% of them detected once, and approximately 23% sits in the top ten. The entry originates in a study of blood T cells in healthy people across ages.

Source material: blood. The chain combines TRBV14 with TRBJ2-5; 7 positions agree with TRBD1. The TCR originated in a man older than 75 in good health. The CDR3 nucleotides are TGTGCCAGCAGCCATGACGGACAGGTCGGGGAGACCCAGTACTTC. It codes for CASSHDGQVGETQYF.